Shown below are 21 T cell receptor beta chains from a single sample sequenced in a study of T cell changes during pregnancy in multiple sclerosis. Generated by immunoSEQ multiplex PCR, the TCRdb table keeps only in-frame clones and is missing some. The table shows about 92,000 clones, with almost 95% occurring only once. Source: peripheral blood, taken in the first trimester of pregnancy. The receptor source for this set is a female donor with multiple sclerosis, enrolled in a pregnancy study.

The chain links TRBV6-1 to TRBJ1-3; D uncertain. The CDR3 has 13 residues. CDR1 MNHNS and CDR2 SASEGT come from the germline V gene. The germline V and J ends were trimmed by 1 base and 4 bases, with 5 bases remaining between them. The CDR3 spells CASSEGAGNTIYF. The CDR3 DNA reads as TGTGCCAGCAGTGAAGGGGCCGGAAACACCATATATTTT.

This rearrangement joins TRBV20-1 to TRBJ2-4; TRBD2 is a possible D gene (5 bases). The V end was cut by 5 bases, the J end by 6 bases, with 8 bases between. The CDR3 has 11 amino acids. CDR1 and CDR2 (germline): DFQATT, SNEGSKA (reference sequence). CDR3 sequence (DNA): TGCAGTGCTCACGGGGTAAACATTCAGTACTTC. This encodes CSAHGVNIQYF.

This chain connects TRBV4-3 to TRBJ2-1; D not certain. Germline-derived CDR1 and CDR2 are LGHNA and YSLEER. The CDR3 extends over 14 amino acids. V dropped 3 bases and J dropped 6 bases, with 12 bases sitting between them. CDR3 nucleotide sequence: TGCGCCAGCAGCCACCTACAGAATACCAATGAGCAGTTCTTC. Encoded protein: CASSHLQNTNEQFF.

V and J are TRBV6-6 and TRBJ2-1; TRBD2 is a possible D gene (6 bases). In germline, CDR1 is MNHNY, CDR2 SVGAGI (reference sequence). The V gene lost 5 bases and the J gene lost 7 bases, with 12 bases spanning the gap. This CDR3 contains 13 residues. The CDR3 bases are TGTGCCAGCAGTACCGACCGGGGGAATGAGCAGTTCTTC. Encoded protein: CASSTDRGNEQFF.

This clone was observed a handful of times. The CDR3 reads CASSHRGPSDTIYF. CDR3 nucleotide sequence: TGTGCCAGCAGCCATAGGGGGCCCTCAGACACCATATATTTT. This sequence joins TRBV7-9 and TRBJ1-3; TRBD1 agrees at 7 bases. The CDR3 loop spans 14 amino acids. Germline trimming cut 5 bases from V and 8 bases from J; bases unmatched to any gene: 9. Germline V gene lookup returns CDR1 SEHNR and CDR2 FQNEAQ (reference sequence). Based on the CDR3 plus reference TRBV7-9 and TRBJ1-3, the full variable domain is DTGVSQNPRHKITKRGQNVTFRCDPISEHNRLYWYRQTLGQGPEFLTYFQNEAQLEKSRLLSDRFSAERPKGSFSTLEIQRTEQGDSAMYLCASSHRGPSDTIYFGEGSWLTVV.

In its sample, this clone was seen once. The V and J genes are TRBV29-1 and TRBJ2-3; 12 bases align to TRBD2. This CDR3 region has 15 residues. Germline V gene sequence: CDR1 SQVTM, CDR2 ANQGSEA. The J segment lost 4 bases and the V segment lost 3 bases, leaving 5 bases of the junction unmatched. DNA for the CDR3: TGCAGCGTTGATAGACTAGCGGGAGCCCCAGATACGCAGTATTTT. Its translation: CSVDRLAGAPDTQYF.

This clone was seen just once. This chain uses TRBV19 with TRBJ2-2, with TRBD1 identical over 9 bases. Losses at the gene ends were 1 base for V and 9 bases for J; bases not matched to a gene: 6. Germline CDR1 and CDR2: LNHDA and SQIVND (reference sequence). The CDR3 contains 15 residues. CDR3 sequence: CASSIGGQGFRELFF. CDR3 sequence (DNA): TGTGCCAGTAGTATAGGGGGACAGGGTTTTAGGGAGCTGTTTTTT.

This clone showed up just a few times. The chain combines TRBV28 with TRBJ1-1, with no clear D. There are 14 residues in the CDR3. V was pared by 2 bases and J by 3 bases, with 10 bases between. Per the germline V gene, CDR1 is MDHEN and CDR2 is SYDVKM. The CDR3 sequence: CASSLAGLDTEAFF. CDR3 coding DNA: TGTGCCAGCAGTTTAGCGGGTCTGGACACTGAAGCTTTCTTT.

V is TRBV6-5 and J is TRBJ2-5; 7 bases match TRBD1. CDR3 length: 15 residues. The J segment lost 2 bases and the V segment lost 2 bases, leaving 5 bases of the junction unmatched. CDR1 MNHEY and CDR2 SVGAGI come from the germline V gene. The CDR3 reads CASSYRTGSQETQYF. CDR3 DNA: TGTGCCAGCAGTTACCGGACAGGTTCTCAAGAGACCCAGTACTTC.

The chain recombines TRBV7-8 with TRBJ1-3; 7 bases fit TRBD1. Germline V CDR1 and CDR2: SGHVS, FQNEAQ. V was pared by 1 base and J by 4 bases, with 1 base of the junction left unmatched. The CDR3 length is 14 residues. The CDR3 bases are TGTGCCAGCAGCTTAGGAGGGGGCGGAAACACCATATATTTT. As protein: CASSLGGGGNTIYF.

The chain uses TRBV11-2 and TRBJ2-2, with D tentatively TRBD2 (6 bases). Germline CDR1 is SGHAT and CDR2 is FQNNGV. CDR3 length equals 14 residues. Trimming cost V 1 base and J 7 bases, with 10 bases left between them. The CDR3 reads CASSLAGAVGELFF. CDR3 DNA: TGTGCCAGCAGCTTAGCGGGAGCGGTCGGGGAGCTGTTTTTT.

This chain links TRBV9 with TRBJ2-2, with D possibly TRBD2 on 5 matching bases. This CDR3 comprises 16 residues. Trimming removed 0 bases from V and 3 bases from J, with 12 bases in between. The germline V gene encodes CDR1 SGDLS and CDR2 YYNGEE. CDR3 sequence: CASSVVGGSDTGELFF. For the CDR3, the DNA is TGTGCCAGCAGCGTAGTCGGTGGGAGCGACACCGGGGAGCTGTTTTTT.

V usage is TRBV27 and J usage is TRBJ2-3; 15 nucleotides match TRBD2. J was trimmed by 4 bases and V by 6 bases; bases with no gene match: 5. The CDR3 consists of 16 residues. The V gene's germline CDR1 is MNHEY and CDR2 SMNVEV (reference sequence). The CDR3 nucleotides read TGTGCCAGCAGCCGTGGACTAGCGGGAGGGTCAGATACGCAGTATTTT. Its protein product is CASSRGLAGGSDTQYF.

The V call is TRBV19, the J call TRBJ1-5; 9 positions match TRBD1. The CDR3 is 16 amino acids. Germline V gene lookup returns CDR1 LNHDA and CDR2 SQIVND (reference sequence). Trimming cost V 3 bases and J 4 bases; bases outside gene matches: 7. CDR3 sequence: CASSIRTGAQNQPQHF. DNA of the CDR3: TGTGCCAGTAGTATCAGGACAGGGGCCCAGAATCAGCCCCAGCATTTT.

J is TRBJ2-1 and V is TRBV4-1, with 13 bases identical to TRBD2. V shed 0 bases and J 3 bases; nucleotides not matched to a gene: 11. Per the germline V gene, CDR1 is MGHRA and CDR2 is YSYEKL. This CDR3 is 20 amino acids long. This CDR3 reads CASSQDPLAGGPNNYNEQFF. CDR3 DNA: TGCGCCAGCAGCCAAGACCCACTAGCGGGAGGGCCTAATAACTACAATGAGCAGTTCTTC.

V usage is TRBV27 and J usage is TRBJ2-3; 11 nucleotides line up with TRBD1. The CDR3 is 17 residues long. The germline V gene has CDR1 MNHEY and CDR2 SMNVEV (reference sequence). Trimming took 0 bases from V and 3 from J; bases not matched to a gene: 5. CDR3 nucleotide sequence: TGTGCCAGCAGTTTATCCCCGGGACAGGGGGGTACAGATACGCAGTATTTT. Protein sequence: CASSLSPGQGGTDTQYF.

J is TRBJ2-2 and V is TRBV27; possibly TRBD2 for D (6 bases). There are 16 residues in the CDR3. Germline-derived CDR1 and CDR2 are MNHEY and SMNVEV (reference sequence). V lost 6 bases, J lost 4 bases, and 18 bases lay in between. The CDR3 protein is CASRSNGGAGTGELFF. The CDR3 DNA follows: TGTGCCAGCAGATCGAACGGGGGTGCGGGCACCGGGGAGCTGTTTTTT.

This clone was seen a single time. The V call is TRBV18, the J call TRBJ2-7; no reliable D call. V was shortened by 3 bases and J by 9 bases, with 12 bases between the two germline ends. The CDR3 runs to 12 residues. CDR1 is KGHSH and CDR2 is LQKENI in the germline V gene. The CDR3 nucleotides read TGTGCCAGCTCACCTTCCACCGGCGGGCAGTACTTC. It is translated as CASSPSTGGQYF.

In DNA, the CDR3 is TGTGCCTGGAGTGTTGAGCGGGGCGGCTACAATGAGCAGTTCTTC. Translating gives CAWSVERGGYNEQFF. The gene calls are TRBV30 and TRBJ2-1; 7 positions match TRBD2. Trimming took 0 bases from V and 3 from J; bases not matched to a gene: 5. There are 15 residues in the CDR3. Germline lookup yields CDR1 GTSNPN and CDR2 SVGIG (reference sequence).

The chain uses TRBV5-1 and TRBJ1-2; no clear D gene. Trimming took 4 bases from V and 4 from J, leaving 11 bases between them. This CDR3 has 13 residues. Germline lookup yields CDR1 SGHRS and CDR2 YFSETQ. The CDR3 reads CASSPHSGYGYTF. CDR3 nucleotides: TGCGCCAGCAGCCCGCACAGTGGCTATGGCTACACCTTC.

The chain is built from TRBV5-1 and TRBJ2-1; tentatively, D is TRBD2 (5 bases). V was cut by 2 bases and J by 4 bases, with 10 bases left in between. This CDR3 is 14 amino acids long. Germline assignment: CDR1 SGHRS and CDR2 YFSETQ. This CDR3 reads CASSFRDRYNEQFF. The CDR3, as DNA: TGCGCCAGCAGCTTTCGGGATAGGTACAATGAGCAGTTCTTC.